The rows below give T cell receptor beta chains drawn from one sample of a study of OX40 agonist ivuxolimab in advanced cancers. Repertoires were generated with immunoSEQ multiplex PCR, while TCRdb's copy carries only in-frame clones and drops some. This table holds 45,000 to 65,000 clones, around 82% found once. The starting material was CD4+ or CD8+ T cells sorted from blood, obtained in a trial of the OX40 agonist ivuxolimab. Receptors originate from an adult with an advanced solid tumor such as melanoma, head and neck, liver or kidney cancer. Each CDR3 is given with its conserved first and last residue. The D gene is left open where the match is weak. A row's size may be missing; if present it is once, few, many or a size class.

v_gene	d_gene	abundance	j_gene	CDR3nt	CDR3aa
TRBV25-1	.	.	TRBJ1-4	TGTGCCAGCAGTGAAGGGGCAGGGGTGGATGAAAAACTGTTTTTT	CASSEGAGVDEKLFF
TRBV11-2	TRBD1	.	TRBJ1-2	TGTGCCAGCAGCTCCGACAGGGGTAGAAGTGGCTACACCTTC	CASSSDRGRSGYTF
TRBV5-1	TRBD1	.	TRBJ1-2	TGCGCCAGCAGCTTTACAGGGGCCGATGGCTACACCTTC	CASSFTGADGYTF
TRBV7-2	TRBD2	.	TRBJ2-1	TGTGCCAGCAGCTACTCCGGGACTAGCGGGAGTGGTGAGCAGTTCTTC	CASSYSGTSGSGEQFF
TRBV9	.	.	TRBJ1-2	TGTGCCAGCAGCGTCGGACATTCGATTAACTATGGCTACACCTTC	CASSVGHSINYGYTF
TRBV6-5	.	.	TRBJ2-7	TGTGCCAGCAGTTACCTTTCAGCGGGCTACGAGCAGTACTTC	CASSYLSAGYEQYF
TRBV11-2	TRBD1	.	TRBJ2-7	TGTGCCAGCAGCCTTGGACAGGTTAATTACGAGCAGTACTTC	CASSLGQVNYEQYF
TRBV9	.	.	TRBJ2-3	TGTGCCAGCAGCGTAGAGACAGATACGCAGTATTTT	CASSVETDTQYF
TRBV30	.	.	TRBJ2-7	TGTGCCTGGAGTCTTCCTACGGGGTACGAGCAGTACTTC	CAWSLPTGYEQYF
TRBV14	.	.	TRBJ1-2	TGTGCCAGCAGCCAAGATCGGGCAGACTATGGCTACACCTTC	CASSQDRADYGYTF
TRBV5-6	.	.	TRBJ2-2	TGTGCCAGCAGCTTGACGGGACAAGGCACCGGGGAGCTGTTTTTT	CASSLTGQGTGELFF
TRBV6-1	.	.	TRBJ2-2	TGTGCCAGCAGTGAACAGGTCGGGGGTTTCGCCGGGGAGCTGTTTTTT	CASSEQVGGFAGELFF
TRBV18	TRBD1	.	TRBJ1-3	TGTGCCAGCTCACTGCGGGACAGCTCTGGAAACACCATATATTTT	CASSLRDSSGNTIYF
TRBV27	.	.	TRBJ2-3	TGTGCCAGCAGACTTAGGGGGACGGGAACGAGCACAGATACGCAGTATTTT	CASRLRGTGTSTDTQYF
TRBV5-1	.	.	TRBJ1-6	TGCGCCAGCAGCCAGACCCCAAGCTACTCACCCCTCCACTTT	CASSQTPSYSPLHF
TRBV10-3	.	.	TRBJ2-1	TGTGCCATCAGTGTTGGGACTTGGCGAAATGAGCAGTTCTTC	CAISVGTWRNEQFF
TRBV9	.	.	TRBJ2-7	TGTGCCAGCAGCGTAGCTCCGACACAGAGCTACGAGCAGTACTTC	CASSVAPTQSYEQYF
TRBV6-6	TRBD2	.	TRBJ2-7	TGTGCCATCTCTCCTAGCGGGAGTCTCTACGAGCAGTACTTC	CAISPSGSLYEQYF
TRBV10-3	.	.	TRBJ2-1	TGTGCCATCAGTGACATTGGGGCACTTGAGCAGTTCTTC	CAISDIGALEQFF
TRBV7-9	.	.	TRBJ1-2	TGTGCCAGCAGCTTAGAGTCGGGCTACACCTTC	CASSLESGYTF
TRBV7-2	.	.	TRBJ1-2	TGTGCCAGCAGCTTAGGTCCGGGCGGAGCTAACTATGGCTACACCTTC	CASSLGPGGANYGYTF
TRBV5-8	.	.	TRBJ1-1	TGTGCCAGCATCGGACTTAAGGGGTACACTGAAGCTTTCTTT	CASIGLKGYTEAFF
TRBV6-5	TRBD1	few	TRBJ1-1	TGTGCCAGCAGGGGGGGACAGGGAATCGGGAAAGCTTTCTTT	CASRGGQGIGKAFF
TRBV7-7	TRBD1	once	TRBJ1-3	TGTGCCAGCAGCTCGGGACAGGGGGTGGGCACCATATATTTT	CASSSGQGVGTIYF
TRBV5-5	.	.	TRBJ1-6	TGTGCCAGCAGCTCTCCCAGGGGATTCTCACCCCTCCACTTT	CASSSPRGFSPLHF
TRBV30	.	.	TRBJ1-2	TGTGCCTGGAGGAGGGGCGGATTCTATGGCTACACCTTC	CAWRRGGFYGYTF
TRBV19	TRBD1	.	TRBJ2-7	TGTGCCAGTAGTATAGGGACAGGGGGCCTCTACGAGCAGTACTTC	CASSIGTGGLYEQYF
TRBV5-4	TRBD2	once	TRBJ2-5	TGTGCCAGCAGCAGCAGCGGGGGGGCACAAGAGACCCAGTACTTC	CASSSSGGAQETQYF
TRBV11-3	TRBD2	.	TRBJ2-1	TGTGCCAGCAGCTTAGGCCAGGGCGGGAGGCATGAGCAGTTCTTC	CASSLGQGGRHEQFF
TRBV12-5	.	.	TRBJ1-1	TGTGCTAGTGGTTTGAGTGGGCCCCAGTGGGGGAACACTGAAGCTTTCTTT	CASGLSGPQWGNTEAFF
TRBV7-8	TRBD2	.	TRBJ2-2	TGTGCCAGCAGCCTACGACTAGCGACCGCCGGGGAGCTGTTTTTT	CASSLRLATAGELFF
TRBV4-1	.	.	TRBJ2-6	TGCGCCAGCAGCCAGGCCGAGAGGTTTTCTGGGGCCAACGTCCTGACTTTC	CASSQAERFSGANVLTF
TRBV29-1	.	few	TRBJ1-5	TGCAGCGTTAGAGGTAGCAATCAGCCCCAGCATTTT	CSVRGSNQPQHF
TRBV6-1	TRBD1	.	TRBJ1-1	TGTGCCAGCAGGACTCGACAGGGAAGGGGTACTGAAGCTTTCTTT	CASRTRQGRGTEAFF
TRBV2	.	.	TRBJ2-3	TGTGCCAGCAGTGAGAGGCGGTCCCGCGCTAGCACAGATACGCAGTATTTT	CASSERRSRASTDTQYF
TRBV7-2	.	.	TRBJ1-1	TGTGCCAGCAGCTTAGCCAGGAACACTGAAGCTTTCTTT	CASSLARNTEAFF
TRBV7-2	TRBD1	once	TRBJ1-5	TGTGCCAGCAGCTTAGGGATCACAGGGGATCAGCCCCAGCATTTT	CASSLGITGDQPQHF
TRBV7-9	.	once	TRBJ1-5	TGTGCCAGCAGCTTATTTCGCGGGACCAACGGGAATCAGCCCCAGCATTTT	CASSLFRGTNGNQPQHF
TRBV6-6	TRBD2	few	TRBJ2-1	TGTGCCAGCACTCCTGGACTAGCGGCCTACAATGAGCAGTTCTTC	CASTPGLAAYNEQFF
TRBV28	.	.	TRBJ1-3	TGTGCCAGCTGTGGGGTTCTCTCGGGCTCTGGAAACACCATATATTTT	CASCGVLSGSGNTIYF
TRBV7-2	TRBD1	.	TRBJ1-2	TGTGCCAGCAGCCCAAGGACAGGGGGACACTATGGCTACACCTTC	CASSPRTGGHYGYTF
TRBV12-5	.	.	TRBJ2-7	TGTGCTAGTGCCCCCTTTTGGGGGAAGAAGAACGAGCAGTACTTC	CASAPFWGKKNEQYF
TRBV9	.	.	TRBJ2-1	TGTGCCAGCAGCCCACGGAGGAATGAGCAGTTCTTC	CASSPRRNEQFF
TRBV4-2	TRBD1	.	TRBJ1-2	TGTGCCAGCAGCAAAAGGGACAGGCCTAACTATGGCTACACCTTC	CASSKRDRPNYGYTF
TRBV7-7	.	.	TRBJ2-2	TGTGCCAGCAGCCGCTCTCATGAGCCAAAGGCCGGGGAGCTGTTTTTT	CASSRSHEPKAGELFF
TRBV4-3	TRBD2	.	TRBJ2-7	TGCGCCAGCAGCCAAGAGGGGGGGACTAGCGCTCCCTACGAGCAGTACTTC	CASSQEGGTSAPYEQYF
TRBV18	.	.	TRBJ1-1	TGTGCCAGCTCACCAGCGATGAACACTGAAGCTTTCTTT	CASSPAMNTEAFF
TRBV5-1	.	few	TRBJ2-2	TGCGCCAGCAGCTTGGCGGAACCCGCGAACACCGGGGAGCTGTTTTTT	CASSLAEPANTGELFF
TRBV5-4	TRBD2	.	TRBJ2-7	TGTGCCAGCAGCTTGGAGTTAGCGGGATCTCTGCAGTACTTC	CASSLELAGSLQYF
TRBV19	.	once	TRBJ1-6	TGTGCCAGTAGTAGGACAGCTAATAATTCACCCCTCCACTTT	CASSRTANNSPLHF
TRBV28	.	.	TRBJ2-3	TGTGCGACGCAAGGGTTTACAGATACGCAGTATTTT	CATQGFTDTQYF
TRBV4-1	TRBD1	once	TRBJ2-2	TGCGCCAGCAGCCAAGTCGGGACAGGCACCGGGGAGCTGTTTTTT	CASSQVGTGTGELFF
TRBV11-3	.	.	TRBJ1-5	TGTGCCAGCAGCTTAGTACCTCTCACGGGGTGTAACAATCAGCCCCAGCATTTT	CASSLVPLTGCNNQPQHF
TRBV5-4	TRBD1	.	TRBJ2-7	TGTGCCAGCAGCACGACAGGGGGCGGCTACGAGCAGTACTTC	CASSTTGGGYEQYF